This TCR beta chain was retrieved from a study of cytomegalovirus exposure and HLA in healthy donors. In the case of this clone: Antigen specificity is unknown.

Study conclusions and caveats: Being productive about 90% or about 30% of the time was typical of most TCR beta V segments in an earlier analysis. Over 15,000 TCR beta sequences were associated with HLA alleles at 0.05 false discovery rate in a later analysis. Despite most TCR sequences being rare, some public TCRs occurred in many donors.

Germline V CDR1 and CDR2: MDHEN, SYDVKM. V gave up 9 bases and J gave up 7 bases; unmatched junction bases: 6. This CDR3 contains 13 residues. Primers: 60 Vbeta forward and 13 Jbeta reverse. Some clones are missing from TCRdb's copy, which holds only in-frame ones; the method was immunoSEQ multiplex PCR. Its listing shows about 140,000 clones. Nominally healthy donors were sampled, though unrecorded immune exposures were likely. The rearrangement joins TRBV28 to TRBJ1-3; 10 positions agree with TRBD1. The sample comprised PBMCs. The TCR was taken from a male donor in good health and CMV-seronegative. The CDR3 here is CASSWDRGNTIYF. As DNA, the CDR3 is TGTGCCAGTTCCTGGGACAGGGGTAACACCATATATTTT.